The 32 T cell receptor beta chains reported below all come from one sample, sequenced in a study of OX40 agonist ivuxolimab in advanced cancers. Assay: immunoSEQ multiplex PCR; the TCRdb copy retains only in-frame clones and omits some. The table includes fewer than 100,000 clones, approximately 90% detected once. Sample: CD4+ or CD8+ T cells sorted from blood, taken in a trial of the OX40 agonist ivuxolimab. The receptors were gathered from an adult with an advanced solid tumor such as melanoma, head and neck, liver or kidney cancer.

CDR3 in amino acids: CASSPSGGNEQFF. The CDR3 DNA reads as TGCGCCAGCAGCCCTAGCGGGGGTAATGAGCAGTTCTTC. The V call is TRBV4-3, the J call TRBJ2-1; 10 bases agree with TRBD2. The CDR3 sequence is 13 residues long. V was clipped by 4 bases and J by 7 bases; unmatched bases: 1. Germline V lookup: CDR1 LGHNA, CDR2 YSLEER.

The V gene is TRBV18, the J gene TRBJ1-5; TRBD1 matches at 9 bases. Per the germline V gene, CDR1 is KGHSH and CDR2 is LQKENI. This CDR3 has 15 amino acids. With 6 bases clipped from V and 4 bases from J, the junction kept 7 bases outside the gene matches. CDR3 bases: TGTGCCAGCTCCCAGACCGGGACAGGGAATCAGCCCCAGCATTTT. As protein: CASSQTGTGNQPQHF.

This clone has just one count. The CDR3 region is CASSLARENRLEQYF. The CDR3 DNA reads as TGTGCCAGCAGCTTGGCGCGGGAGAATCGGCTCGAGCAGTACTTC. V and J are TRBV5-4 and TRBJ2-7; 7 positions agree with TRBD2. This CDR3 contains 15 residues. Unmatched junction bases numbered 9, after V lost 0 bases and J lost 6 bases. The V gene's germline CDR1 is SGHNT and CDR2 YYREEE (reference sequence).

The chain carries TRBV5-4 and TRBJ2-7; 9 nucleotides line up with TRBD2. CDR3 length: 15 amino acids. Germline values: CDR1 SGHNT, CDR2 YYREEE (reference sequence). Germline trimming cut 5 bases from V and 2 bases from J; bases unmatched to any gene: 8. CDR3 DNA: TGTGCCAGCAGTCTCCTCGCGGGGGGGCCCTACGAGCAGTACTTC. Protein sequence: CASSLLAGGPYEQYF.

This chain joins TRBV2 and TRBJ2-1, with 8 bases matching TRBD1. Per the germline V gene, CDR1 is SNHLY and CDR2 is FYNNEI. The CDR3 is 12 amino acids. J was trimmed by 15 bases and V by 6 bases; bases with no gene match: 10. The chain's CDR3 is CASSQDRVVLFF. CDR3 DNA sequence: TGTGCCAGCAGCCAGGACAGGGTGGTTTTGTTCTTC.

This clone has a handful of counts. V is TRBV5-1 and J is TRBJ1-1; TRBD1 is a possible D gene (6 bases). The germline V gene encodes CDR1 SGHRS and CDR2 YFSETQ. Trimming took 4 bases from V and 1 from J, leaving 14 bases between them. The CDR3 has 15 amino acids. DNA for the CDR3: TGCGCCAGCAGCCTGGGACAAACGGGGAACACTGAAGCTTTCTTT. Translating gives CASSLGQTGNTEAFF.

The genes are TRBV27 and TRBJ2-3; a weak D match, TRBD2 (6 bases). The CDR3 spans 16 residues. Germline V gene sequence: CDR1 MNHEY, CDR2 SMNVEV (reference sequence). Trimming shortened V by 3 bases and J by 7 bases, and 20 bases separated the two germline ends. In nucleotides, the CDR3 is TGTGCCAGCAGTTTGACGGGAGCGCCTCCGGGTTATACGCAGTATTTT. This translates into CASSLTGAPPGYTQYF.

The V call is TRBV4-1, the J call TRBJ2-1, with D maybe TRBD2 (7 bases). Germline V gene data show CDR1 as MGHRA and CDR2 as YSYEKL. Trimming took 4 bases from V and 12 from J, leaving 31 bases between them. This CDR3 is 18 amino acids long. The CDR3: CASSPLGGGRGLYLGQFF. The CDR3 DNA reads TGCGCCAGCAGCCCCCTCGGCGGTGGGCGGGGGCTCTACTTAGGGCAGTTCTTC.

This chain joins TRBV7-6 and TRBJ2-7, with TRBD2 matching over 12 bases. The germline gives CDR1 SGHVS, CDR2 FNYEAQ. This CDR3 is 18 amino acids long. The J segment lost 6 bases and the V segment lost 2 bases, leaving 14 bases of the junction unmatched. CDR3 sequence (DNA): TGTGCCAGCAGCTTATTTCCCCCGACTAGCGGGAGCTACTCCGAGCAGTACTTC. It specifies CASSLFPPTSGSYSEQYF. Full variable domain (outside the CDR3, taken from reference TRBV7-6 and TRBJ2-7): GAGVSQSPRYKVTKRGQDVALRCDPISGHVSLYWYRQALGQGPEFLTYFNYEAQQDKSGLPNDRFSAERPEGSISTLTIQRTEQRDSAMYRCASSLFPPTSGSYSEQYFGPGTRLTVT.

Written as DNA, the CDR3 is TGTGCCAGTAGTATAGGCTACAACTATGGCTACACCTTC. As protein: CASSIGYNYGYTF. The V call is TRBV19, the J call TRBJ1-2; D is undetermined. Germline assignment: CDR1 LNHDA and CDR2 SQIVND (reference sequence). V lost 1 base and J 2 bases, leaving 5 bases between the germline ends. The CDR3 has 13 residues.

J is TRBJ1-1 and V is TRBV7-2; 8 positions agree with TRBD1. After removal of 6 bases from V and 6 bases from J, the junction contained 9 bases not matched to a gene. Germline-derived CDR1 and CDR2 are SGHTA and FQGNSA. This CDR3 spans 14 amino acids. CDR3 DNA sequence: TGTGCCAGCAGGCATACTACAGGGGGGGCTGAAGCTTTCTTT. Protein sequence: CASRHTTGGAEAFF.

The chain has TRBV7-6 and TRBJ2-7, with a possible D match to TRBD2 (6 bases). The ends were cut back, 1 base at V and 3 bases at J, with 10 bases in the middle. Per germline, CDR1 SGHVS and CDR2 FNYEAQ. CDR3 size: 14 residues. Here the CDR3 reads CASSLVGGNYEQYF. CDR3 sequence (DNA): TGTGCCAGCAGCTTAGTCGGCGGGAACTACGAGCAGTACTTC.

The CDR3 DNA is TGTGCCAGCAGCTTCGGACTACCCACAGATACGCAGTATTTT. This translates into CASSFGLPTDTQYF. This chain uses TRBV7-9 with TRBJ2-3; TRBD2 is a possible D gene (6 bases). Germline V CDR1 and CDR2: SEHNR, FQNEAQ (reference sequence). The CDR3 runs to 14 residues. V lost 3 bases and J lost 2, with 9 bases in between.

V is TRBV5-1 and J is TRBJ1-2; TRBD1 is a possible D gene (6 bases). The CDR3 spans 12 residues. The germline gives CDR1 SGHRS, CDR2 YFSETQ. V lost 0 bases, J lost 12 bases, and 12 bases lay in between. CDR3 region: CASSLETGPHTF. The CDR3 nucleotides are TGCGCCAGCAGCTTGGAAACAGGGCCCCACACCTTC.

This clone appeared many times. V usage is TRBV6-4 and J usage is TRBJ2-2; 11 nucleotides line up with TRBD1. CDR1 and CDR2 from the germline V gene are MRHNA and SNTAGT. The CDR3 contains 17 residues. V lost 0 bases, J lost 6 bases, and 6 bases stayed unmatched. CDR3 bases: TGTGCCAGCAGTGACTCGAGGACAGGGGGCGCATCCGGGGAGCTGTTTTTT. As protein: CASSDSRTGGASGELFF.

This clone was seen once. This chain uses TRBV5-6 with TRBJ1-2; 8 bases align to TRBD1. CDR1 is SGHDT and CDR2 is YYEEEE in the germline V gene. Losses at the gene ends were 4 bases for V and 6 bases for J; bases not matched to a gene: 5. CDR3 length: 13 residues. In DNA, the CDR3 is TGTGCCAGCAGCAAGGGACAGGTCGATGGCTACACCTTC. It codes for CASSKGQVDGYTF.

V and J are TRBV7-6 and TRBJ2-1; no reliable D call. The CDR3 consists of 15 residues. Germline CDR1 is SGHVS and CDR2 is FNYEAQ. Trimming cost V 2 bases and J 6 bases, with 14 bases left between them. For the CDR3, the DNA is TGTGCCAGCAGCTTAAATCCATTTATATCCAATGAGCAGTTCTTC. Its protein is CASSLNPFISNEQFF. The whole variable domain, filled in from reference TRBV7-6 and TRBJ2-1, reads GAGVSQSPRYKVTKRGQDVALRCDPISGHVSLYWYRQALGQGPEFLTYFNYEAQQDKSGLPNDRFSAERPEGSISTLTIQRTEQRDSAMYRCASSLNPFISNEQFFGPGTRLTVL.

This chain links TRBV19 with TRBJ1-2, with D uncertain. CDR1 and CDR2 from the germline V gene are LNHDA and SQIVND (reference sequence). This CDR3 is built from 13 residues. Trimming took 3 bases from V and 4 from J, leaving 9 bases between them. The DNA of the CDR3 is TGTGCCAGTAGTATGAATGGCTTCTATGGCTACACCTTC. As protein: CASSMNGFYGYTF. The whole variable domain, remainder taken from reference TRBV19 and TRBJ1-2, is DGGITQSPKYLFRKEGQNVTLSCEQNLNHDAMYWYRQDPGQGLRLIYYSQIVNDFQKGDIAEGYSVSREKKESFPLTVTSAQKNPTAFYLCASSMNGFYGYTFGSGTRLTVV.

The gene calls are TRBV28 and TRBJ2-1, with 14 bases aligning to TRBD2. J gave up 6 bases and V 3 bases, and 4 bases lay outside the gene matches. The length of the CDR3 is 16 residues. Germline V gives CDR1 MDHEN, CDR2 SYDVKM. CDR3 amino acids: CASSLLGTSGSNEQFF. The CDR3 DNA reads TGTGCCAGCAGTTTGCTGGGGACTAGCGGGAGCAATGAGCAGTTCTTC.

CDR3 DNA: TGTGCCAGCAGCCAAGCTTTAAGGACTAGCGGGAAAAACATTCAGTACTTC. Encoded protein: CASSQALRTSGKNIQYF. J is TRBJ2-4 and V is TRBV5-4; 11 nucleotides line up with TRBD2. The CDR3 has 17 amino acids. Germline CDR1 reads SGHNT; CDR2 reads YYREEE (reference sequence). V lost 4 bases, J lost 4 bases, and 10 bases stayed unmatched.

CDR3 sequence reads: CASSSGQGYGYTF. The CDR3 nucleotides read TGTGCCAGCAGCTCCGGACAGGGGTATGGCTACACCTTC. The chain has TRBV13 and TRBJ1-2; 9 bases match TRBD1. The CDR3 is made up of 13 amino acids. V shed 4 bases, J shed 5 bases, and the junction held 2 bases outside the gene matches. Germline CDR1 PRHDT, CDR2 FYEKMQ (reference sequence).

Comments on this clone: The junction differs from germline at one of its ends, possibly a read error. This sequence joins TRBV18 and TRBJ1-4, with a weak D call TRBD1 (5 bases). The CDR3 consists of 14 residues. Germline loops: CDR1 KGHSH, CDR2 LQKENI. This CDR3 is CASSPQERNEKLFF. Here the CDR3 DNA reads TGTGCCAGCTCGCCACAGGAACGAAATGAAAAACTGTTTTTT.

A few counts support this clone. The chain recombines TRBV29-1 with TRBJ1-2; D ambiguous. The CDR3 has 11 residues. V lost 7 bases to trimming and J lost 4 bases, with 10 bases between them. CDR1 is SQVTM, CDR2 ANQGSEA, per germline. CDR3 sequence: CSAIVGYGYTF. The CDR3 coding sequence is TGCAGCGCCATCGTAGGCTATGGCTACACCTTC.

The chain is built from TRBV13 and TRBJ2-1, with 11 bases that match TRBD2. V shed 5 bases and J 4 bases; nucleotides not matched to a gene: 4. The CDR3 contains 15 residues. Looked up from germline, CDR1 is PRHDT and CDR2 is FYEKMQ (reference sequence). The CDR3, as DNA: TGTGCCAGCAGCGGGCGACTAGCGGGGTACAATGAGCAGTTCTTC. Protein sequence: CASSGRLAGYNEQFF.

The chain carries TRBV7-8 and TRBJ1-1; D gene ambiguous. V was pared by 5 bases and J by 2 bases, with 18 bases between. Per the germline V gene, CDR1 is SGHVS and CDR2 is FQNEAQ. The CDR3 has 16 amino acids. The CDR3: CASSPRFRNRNTEAFF. CDR3 coding DNA: TGTGCCAGCAGCCCACGTTTTAGAAACAGAAACACTGAAGCTTTCTTT.

This clone was detected a few times. This chain connects TRBV7-8 to TRBJ1-5; TRBD1 matches at 8 bases. V shed 5 bases, J shed 2 bases, and the junction held 5 bases outside the gene matches. The length of the CDR3 is 15 residues. Germline values: CDR1 SGHVS, CDR2 FQNEAQ. The chain's CDR3 is CASSGTGGGNQPQHF. CDR3 coding DNA: TGTGCCAGCAGCGGGACAGGAGGAGGCAATCAGCCCCAGCATTTT.

V is TRBV11-2 and J is TRBJ2-1, with D possibly matching TRBD1 (5 bases). The CDR3 runs to 15 residues. The ends were cut back, 5 bases at V and 0 bases at J, with 11 bases in the middle. CDR1 and CDR2 (germline): SGHAT, FQNNGV. This chain's CDR3 is CASSQTDSSYNEQFF. The CDR3 DNA is TGTGCCAGCAGCCAGACCGACAGCTCCTACAATGAGCAGTTCTTC.

This clone was detected once. The chain has TRBV11-1 and TRBJ2-6; D assignment may be TRBD1 or TRBD2 (5 bases each). The V gene's germline CDR1 is SGHAT and CDR2 FQDESV (reference sequence). The CDR3 extends over 15 amino acids. V lost 3 bases to trimming and J lost 3 bases, with 9 bases between them. For the CDR3, the DNA is TGTGCCAGCAGCTTCGCTGGGGGTGGGGCCAACGTCCTGACTTTC. Its translation: CASSFAGGGANVLTF. The variable domain in full, with the rest retrieved from reference TRBV11-1 and TRBJ2-6, is EAEVAQSPRYKITEKSQAVAFWCDPISGHATLYWYRQILGQGPELLVQFQDESVVDDSQLPKDRFSAERLKGVDSTLKIQPAELGDSAMYLCASSFAGGGANVLTFGAGSRLTVL.

This clone was detected only once. V and J are TRBV7-9 and TRBJ1-2, with D tentatively TRBD1 (6 bases). The CDR3 extends over 18 amino acids. Trimming pared 5 bases from V and 4 bases from J, leaving 26 bases between. Germline CDR1 is SEHNR and CDR2 is FQNEAQ (reference sequence). The CDR3 coding sequence is TGTGCCAGCAGCAGCCCAAGGGGGGATCCCTCCAACCCCTATGGCTACACCTTC. Protein: CASSSPRGDPSNPYGYTF.

With respect to this clone: This CDR3 is also generated by other DNA sequences in the sample. The rearrangement joins TRBV7-9 to TRBJ1-1; D is unclear. V shed 2 bases and J shed 3 bases, with 7 bases lying between them. This CDR3 is 13 amino acids long. The germline CDR1 and CDR2 sequences are SEHNR and FQNEAQ (reference sequence). The CDR3 protein is CASSLRRDTEAFF. The CDR3 DNA sequence: TGTGCCAGCAGCTTAAGGAGGGACACTGAAGCTTTCTTT.

V usage is TRBV7-8 and J usage is TRBJ2-7; no definite D call. The CDR3 totals 13 residues. V lost 1 base to trimming and J lost 4 bases, with 8 bases between them. Germline CDR1 SGHVS, CDR2 FQNEAQ. CDR3 region: CASSLGALYEQYF. The CDR3, as DNA: TGTGCCAGCAGCTTAGGGGCTCTTTACGAGCAGTACTTC.

CDR3 amino acids: CASSPLTPSSGANVLTF. The DNA for the CDR3 is TGTGCCAGCAGCCCCCTGACACCGAGCTCTGGGGCCAACGTCCTGACTTTC. The V and J genes are TRBV11-2 and TRBJ2-6; D gene uncertain. Germline V lookup: CDR1 SGHAT, CDR2 FQNNGV. The V and J ends lost 5 bases and 0 bases respectively, with 14 bases between them. The length of the CDR3 is 17 residues. The variable domain in full, with the rest retrieved from reference TRBV11-2 and TRBJ2-6, is EAGVAQSPRYKIIEKRQSVAFWCNPISGHATLYWYQQILGQGPKLLIQFQNNGVVDDSQLPKDRFSAERLKGVDSTLKIQPAKLEDSAVYLCASSPLTPSSGANVLTFGAGSRLTVL.